The clone carrying this T cell receptor (beta chain) has just a few counts. Its antigen remains unknown. This entry belongs to a study of early T cells in non-severe SARS-CoV-2 infection. Looking at the study overall: Bulk RNA isolated from unsorted whole blood underwent sequencing; chains were not paired.

This CDR3 is 18 amino acids long. Germline V gene sequence: CDR1 SNHLY, CDR2 FYNNEI. V lost 4 bases and J lost 8; bases outside the gene matches: 17. The protocol attached unique molecular identifiers to individual cDNA molecules. Each CDR3 protein is one row after TCRdb ran MiXCR on the 5' RACE reads. Counted here are 56,000 or so distinct CDR3 sequences, more than 9% occurring once; the ten biggest clones make up 6.5%. General study points: A preference for anti-spike CD8 responses marked VDJdb matching, which missed private and CD4 specificities.

The sequence was obtained from an adult who was a healthcare worker with PCR-confirmed SARS-CoV-2 infection or an uninfected control (not recorded which). Sequenced input: whole blood. The chain is built from TRBV2 and TRBJ2-1; 10 bases line up with TRBD2. Here the CDR3 reads CASSVYPFPSGSRHEQFF. Here the CDR3 DNA reads TGTGCCAGCAGTGTCTACCCATTTCCTAGCGGGAGTCGACATGAGCAGTTCTTC.